The count of the clone carrying this TCR beta chain is one. This record belongs to a study of blood T cell repertoires in COVID-19. For the study at large: From the United States, Italy and Spain came samples of acute and convalescent COVID-19.

Here immunoSEQ multiplex PCR was the method, and the copy in TCRdb shows in-frame clones only, minus some. The table includes 52,000 or so clones, approximately 90% detected once. The CDR3 has 11 amino acids. The ends were cut back, 2 bases at V and 12 bases at J, with 10 bases in the middle. CDR1 and CDR2 from the germline V gene are SEHNR and FQNEAQ (reference sequence). The J gene is TRBJ2-5, the V gene TRBV7-9; D remains ambiguous. This receptor was taken from a woman aged 70-85 years with active COVID-19. Source material: peripheral blood. The DNA of the CDR3 is TGTGCCAGCAGCTTACCCACTACCAAGTACTTC. Protein sequence: CASSLPTTKYF.